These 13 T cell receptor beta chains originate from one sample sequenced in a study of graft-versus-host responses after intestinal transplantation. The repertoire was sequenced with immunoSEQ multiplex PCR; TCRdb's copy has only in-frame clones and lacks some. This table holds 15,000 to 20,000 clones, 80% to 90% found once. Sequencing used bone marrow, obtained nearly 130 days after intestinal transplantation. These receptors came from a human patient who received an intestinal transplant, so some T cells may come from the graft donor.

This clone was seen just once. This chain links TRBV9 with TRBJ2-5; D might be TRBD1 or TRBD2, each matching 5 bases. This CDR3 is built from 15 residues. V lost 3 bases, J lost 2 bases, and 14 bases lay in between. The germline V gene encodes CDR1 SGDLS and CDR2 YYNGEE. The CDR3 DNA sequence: TGTGCCAGCAGCGCCTACTCCGGGACGCAAGAGACCCAGTACTTC. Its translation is CASSAYSGTQETQYF.

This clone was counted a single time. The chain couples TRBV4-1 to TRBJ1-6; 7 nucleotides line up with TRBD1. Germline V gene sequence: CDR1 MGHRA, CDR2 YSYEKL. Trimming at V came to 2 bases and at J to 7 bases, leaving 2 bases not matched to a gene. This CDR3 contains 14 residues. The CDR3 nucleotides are TGCGCCAGCAGCCAAAGGGACAGAAATTCACCCCTCCACTTT. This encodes CASSQRDRNSPLHF.

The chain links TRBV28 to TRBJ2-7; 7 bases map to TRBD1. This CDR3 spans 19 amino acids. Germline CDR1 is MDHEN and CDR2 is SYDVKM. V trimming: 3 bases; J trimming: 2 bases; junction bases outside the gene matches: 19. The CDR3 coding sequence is TGTGCCAGCAGTTTCCCGGGCCGGGACAGCGAAAGTCGGGCCTACGAGCAGTACTTC. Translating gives CASSFPGRDSESRAYEQYF.

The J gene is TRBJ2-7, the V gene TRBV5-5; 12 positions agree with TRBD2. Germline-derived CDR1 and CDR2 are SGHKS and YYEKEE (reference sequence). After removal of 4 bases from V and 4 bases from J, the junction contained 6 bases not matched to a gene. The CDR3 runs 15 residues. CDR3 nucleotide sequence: TGTGCCAGCAGCATGACTAGCGGGAGTCTTTACGAGCAGTACTTC. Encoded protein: CASSMTSGSLYEQYF.

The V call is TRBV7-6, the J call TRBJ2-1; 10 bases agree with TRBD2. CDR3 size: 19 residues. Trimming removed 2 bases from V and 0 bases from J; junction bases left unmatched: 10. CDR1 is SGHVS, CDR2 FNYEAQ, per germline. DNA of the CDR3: TGTGCCAGCAGCTTACGGAGCGGGAGGGCCGGGAGCTCCTACAATGAGCAGTTCTTC. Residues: CASSLRSGRAGSSYNEQFF.

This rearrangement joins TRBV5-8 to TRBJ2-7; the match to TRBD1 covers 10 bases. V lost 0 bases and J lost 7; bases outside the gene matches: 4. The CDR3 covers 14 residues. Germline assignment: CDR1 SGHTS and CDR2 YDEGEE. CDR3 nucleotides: TGTGCCAGCAGCTTGGGACAGGGGGCGCGGGAGCAGTACTTC. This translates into CASSLGQGAREQYF.

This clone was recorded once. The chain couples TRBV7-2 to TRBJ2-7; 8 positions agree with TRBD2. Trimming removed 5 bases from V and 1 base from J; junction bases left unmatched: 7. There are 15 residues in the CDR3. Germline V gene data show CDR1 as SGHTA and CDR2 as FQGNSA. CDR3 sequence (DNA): TGTGCCAGCAGCGCATACGGGAGGGAATCCTACGAGCAGTACTTC. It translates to CASSAYGRESYEQYF.

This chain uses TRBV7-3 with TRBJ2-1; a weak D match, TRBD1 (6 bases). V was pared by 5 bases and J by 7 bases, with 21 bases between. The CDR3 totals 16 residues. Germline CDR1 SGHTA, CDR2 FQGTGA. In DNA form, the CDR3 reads TGTGCCAGCAGCCCTAGTCGGGACACCTGGGGGAATGAGCAGTTCTTC. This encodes CASSPSRDTWGNEQFF.

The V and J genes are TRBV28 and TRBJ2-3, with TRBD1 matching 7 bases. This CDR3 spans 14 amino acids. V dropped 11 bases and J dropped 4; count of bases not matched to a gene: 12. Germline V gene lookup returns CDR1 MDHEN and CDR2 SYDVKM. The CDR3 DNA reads TGTGCCCATCGGGACAGCTTCTTCCCAGATACGCAGTATTTT. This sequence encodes CAHRDSFFPDTQYF.

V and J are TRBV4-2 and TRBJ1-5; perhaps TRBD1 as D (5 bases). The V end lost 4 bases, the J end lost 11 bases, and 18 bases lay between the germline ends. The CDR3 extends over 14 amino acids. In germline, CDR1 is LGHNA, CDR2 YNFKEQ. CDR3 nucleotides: TGTGCCAGCAGCCCGGGGACGGATCGAGGGGCCCAGCATTTT. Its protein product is CASSPGTDRGAQHF.

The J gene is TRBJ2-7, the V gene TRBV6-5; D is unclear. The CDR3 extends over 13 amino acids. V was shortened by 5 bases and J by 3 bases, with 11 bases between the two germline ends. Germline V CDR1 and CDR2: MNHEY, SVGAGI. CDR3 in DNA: TGTGCCAGCAGTGAAATTCTGTTCTACGAGCAGTACTTC. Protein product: CASSEILFYEQYF.

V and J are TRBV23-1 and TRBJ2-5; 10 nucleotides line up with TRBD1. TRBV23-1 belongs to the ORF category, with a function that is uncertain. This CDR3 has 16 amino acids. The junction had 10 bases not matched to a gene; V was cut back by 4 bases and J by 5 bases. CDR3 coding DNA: TGCGCCAGCAGTCGAACGGGACAGGGGAATTGGGAGACCCAGTACTTC. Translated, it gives CASSRTGQGNWETQYF.

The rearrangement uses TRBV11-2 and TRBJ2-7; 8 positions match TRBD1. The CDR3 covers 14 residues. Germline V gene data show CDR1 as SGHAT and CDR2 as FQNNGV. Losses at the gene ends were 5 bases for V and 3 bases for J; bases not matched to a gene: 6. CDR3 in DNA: TGTGCCAGCAGCGGGACAGGCGAAAACTACGAGCAGTACTTC. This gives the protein CASSGTGENYEQYF. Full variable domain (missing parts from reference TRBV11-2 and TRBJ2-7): EAGVAQSPRYKIIEKRQSVAFWCNPISGHATLYWYQQILGQGPKLLIQFQNNGVVDDSQLPKDRFSAERLKGVDSTLKIQPAKLEDSAVYLCASSGTGENYEQYFGPGTRLTVT.